Following are 22 T cell receptor beta chains from one sample sequenced in a study of blood T cell repertoires in COVID-19. Measured with immunoSEQ multiplex PCR; TCRdb has only the in-frame clones, and not every one. Of 300,000 to 350,000 clones in the sample, about nine tenths were seen once. The sample was PBMCs or T cells enriched from blood (not recorded which). Source of these receptors: a woman aged 18-30 years who had recovered from COVID-19.

The V call is TRBV12-3 or TRBV12-4, the J call TRBJ2-7; possibly TRBD2 for D (6 bases). The V end was cut by 7 bases, the J end by 3 bases, with 10 bases between. The CDR3 consists of 12 residues. The CDR3: CASTGGGYEQYF. In nucleotides, the CDR3 is TGTGCCAGCACCGGGGGAGGCTACGAGCAGTACTTC.

CDR3 region: CASSFAVLAGAYEQYF. CDR3 coding DNA: TGTGCCAGCAGCTTCGCCGTACTAGCGGGAGCCTACGAGCAGTACTTC. The V gene is TRBV7-2, the J gene TRBJ2-7; 11 bases are shared with TRBD2. CDR3 length: 16 amino acids. Per the germline V gene, CDR1 is SGHTA and CDR2 is FQGNSA. V lost 3 bases and J lost 2; bases outside the gene matches: 6.

The gene calls are TRBV19 and TRBJ1-1; 8 bases are shared with TRBD1. The V gene end was trimmed by 6 bases and the J gene end by 4 bases; junction bases not matched to a gene: 10. Germline V CDR1 and CDR2: LNHDA, SQIVND (reference sequence). This CDR3 spans 15 amino acids. CDR3 sequence (DNA): TGTGCCAGTAGCAGGACAGGGCTACTAGGCACTGAAGCTTTCTTT. It specifies CASSRTGLLGTEAFF.

The chain couples TRBV7-9 to TRBJ2-1, with 9 bases identical to TRBD1. J was trimmed by 5 bases and V by 4 bases; bases with no gene match: 6. The CDR3 totals 15 residues. Germline assignment: CDR1 SEHNR and CDR2 FQNEAQ (reference sequence). The CDR3 sequence is CASSSDRGGDNEQFF. The CDR3 bases are TGTGCCAGCAGCTCGGACAGGGGAGGGGACAATGAGCAGTTCTTC.

In this sample, this clone turned up once. V gene TRBV6-5 combines with J gene TRBJ2-1; 13 bases align to TRBD2. The CDR3 runs to 15 residues. Trimming took 6 bases from V and 9 from J; bases not matched to a gene: 8. Per germline, CDR1 MNHEY and CDR2 SVGAGI. CDR3: CASSFGLAGVGEQFF. In DNA, the CDR3 is TGTGCCAGCAGCTTCGGACTAGCGGGAGTAGGTGAGCAGTTCTTC.

This rearrangement joins TRBV5-6 to TRBJ2-2; a weak D match, TRBD1 (5 bases). V was trimmed by 4 bases and J by 3 bases, leaving 22 bases between them. In germline, CDR1 is SGHDT, CDR2 YYEEEE. This CDR3 is 18 amino acids long. The CDR3 sequence is CASSPQLGMGRYTGELFF. The CDR3 region has the DNA TGTGCCAGCAGCCCCCAATTGGGGATGGGGCGGTACACCGGGGAGCTGTTTTTT.

The chain combines TRBV19 with TRBJ1-2; D gene uncertain. The CDR3 consists of 14 residues. The germline V and J ends were trimmed by 3 bases and 4 bases, with 12 bases remaining between them. Germline V lookup: CDR1 LNHDA, CDR2 SQIVND (reference sequence). The CDR3: CASSIFRGSYGYTF. In nucleotides, the CDR3 is TGTGCCAGTAGTATCTTTCGCGGGTCCTATGGCTACACCTTC.

The V gene is TRBV4-3, the J gene TRBJ2-6; a weak D match, TRBD2 (5 bases). V was pared by 1 base and J by 4 bases, with 14 bases between. The CDR3 spans 17 residues. Germline CDR1 reads LGHNA; CDR2 reads YSLEER. Written as DNA, the CDR3 is TGCGCCAGCAGCCAAGTTGCGGCCAGAGGGGGGGCCAACGTCCTGACTTTC. It encodes CASSQVAARGGANVLTF.

The genes are TRBV28 and TRBJ1-5; D perhaps matches TRBD1 (5 bases). The CDR3 sequence is 15 residues long. Trimming removed 2 bases at V and 5 bases at J, with 13 bases between. CDR1 is MDHEN, CDR2 SYDVKM, per germline. The CDR3: CASSLVQERDQPQHF. CDR3 DNA sequence: TGTGCCAGCAGTTTAGTACAGGAGAGAGATCAGCCCCAGCATTTT.

The J gene is TRBJ2-7, the V gene TRBV7-2; TRBD2 matches 11 bases. The germline gives CDR1 SGHTA, CDR2 FQGNSA. The V gene end was trimmed by 5 bases and the J gene end by 7 bases; junction bases not matched to a gene: 13. CDR3 size: 16 residues. The CDR3 here is CASSPLGLAAYNEQYF. CDR3 coding DNA: TGTGCCAGCAGCCCGTTGGGACTAGCGGCCTATAATGAGCAGTACTTC.

The chain links TRBV28 to TRBJ2-1; 8 bases fit TRBD2. The V segment lost 7 bases and the J segment 9 bases; nucleotides outside the gene matches: 11. The CDR3 runs 14 residues. Germline CDR1 reads MDHEN; CDR2 reads SYDVKM. The CDR3 reads CASTIGGLVLEQFF. CDR3 sequence (DNA): TGTGCCAGCACCATCGGGGGACTAGTTCTTGAGCAGTTCTTC.

This chain joins TRBV4-2 and TRBJ2-1, with D unclear. The CDR3 is 14 residues long. Germline assignment: CDR1 LGHNA and CDR2 YNFKEQ. Trimming left V 1 base short and J 8 bases short, with 12 bases between. The CDR3 DNA sequence: TGTGCCAGCAGCCAAGTCAAACAAGCGCATGAGCAGTTCTTC. Translation: CASSQVKQAHEQFF.

The chain recombines TRBV7-2 with TRBJ1-3, with 7 nucleotides matching TRBD1. This CDR3 comprises 18 residues. Germline V lookup: CDR1 SGHTA, CDR2 FQGNSA. V trimming: 6 bases; J trimming: 2 bases; junction bases outside the gene matches: 16. CDR3 sequence (DNA): TGTGCCAGCAGTTCCACGCTTAACAGGGGAACGGCTGGAAACACCATATATTTT. It encodes CASSSTLNRGTAGNTIYF.

The CDR3 reads CASSSWGRDGYTF. CDR3 DNA: TGTGCCAGCAGTAGCTGGGGGCGCGATGGCTACACCTTC. This chain uses TRBV6-2 or TRBV6-3 with TRBJ1-2, with D possibly matching TRBD1 (6 bases). Germline values: CDR1 MNHEY, CDR2 SVGEGT. The CDR3 has 13 amino acids. The germline V and J ends were trimmed by 5 bases and 6 bases, with 13 bases remaining between them.

V is TRBV4-2 and J is TRBJ2-1; no firm D call. The germline V and J ends were trimmed by 1 base and 6 bases, with 10 bases remaining between them. Germline V CDR1 and CDR2: LGHNA, YNFKEQ. The CDR3 length is 14 residues. CDR3 coding DNA: TGTGCCAGCAGCCAAGTGGGCTCGAGCAATGAGCAGTTCTTC. It specifies CASSQVGSSNEQFF.

CDR3 region: CASSDPGEGIGYTF. CDR3 in DNA: TGTGCCAGCAGTGACCCTGGGGAGGGTATAGGCTACACCTTC. This chain connects TRBV28 to TRBJ1-2; unclear D gene. V lost 5 bases and J lost 8, with 18 bases in between. The CDR3 loop spans 14 amino acids. CDR1 and CDR2 from the germline V gene are MDHEN and SYDVKM.

This chain connects TRBV3-1 (or the pseudogene TRBV3-2) to TRBJ1-1; maybe TRBD1 (6 bases). This CDR3 has 14 amino acids. V shed 3 bases and J shed 2 bases, with 10 bases lying between them. The germline CDR1 and CDR2 sequences are LGHDT and YNNKEL (reference sequence). CDR3 residues: CASSHRRGNTEAFF. In nucleotides, the CDR3 is TGTGCCAGCAGCCATCGCAGGGGAAACACTGAAGCTTTCTTT.

This clone has just a few counts. The chain links TRBV9 to TRBJ1-5, with D possibly TRBD1 on 5 matching bases. The germline V gene has CDR1 SGDLS and CDR2 YYNGEE. The CDR3 consists of 15 residues. Trimming removed 2 bases at V and 3 bases at J, with 12 bases between. The CDR3 spells CASSVADSFNQPQHF. CDR3 in DNA: TGTGCCAGCAGCGTCGCCGACAGCTTCAATCAGCCCCAGCATTTT.

The J gene is TRBJ2-1, the V gene TRBV3-1 (or the pseudogene TRBV3-2); 7 positions agree with TRBD2. V shed 1 base, J shed 9 bases, and the junction held 6 bases outside the gene matches. The CDR3 consists of 14 residues. The germline CDR1 and CDR2 sequences are LGHDT and YNNKEL (reference sequence). CDR3 sequence: CASSQAGLVSEQFF. CDR3 coding DNA: TGTGCCAGCAGCCAAGCAGGACTAGTAAGTGAGCAGTTCTTC.

Only one count was recorded for this clone. The chain recombines TRBV2 with TRBJ2-7; D is unclear. CDR3 size: 14 residues. In germline, CDR1 is SNHLY, CDR2 FYNNEI. The V and J ends lost 3 bases and 4 bases respectively, with 13 bases between them. CDR3 nucleotide sequence: TGTGCCAGCAGTGACTCGAGTGTCCGGTACGAGCAGTACTTC. This encodes CASSDSSVRYEQYF.

This sequence joins TRBV4-3 and TRBJ2-1, with a possible D match to TRBD1 (5 bases). CDR1 LGHNA and CDR2 YSLEER come from the germline V gene. This CDR3 spans 14 amino acids. The ends were cut back, 6 bases at V and 3 bases at J, with 12 bases in the middle. This CDR3 is CASSISQGYNEQFF. CDR3 nucleotides: TGCGCCAGCAGTATATCCCAGGGCTACAATGAGCAGTTCTTC.

The V gene is TRBV6-2 or TRBV6-3, the J gene TRBJ1-3; D unclear. The CDR3 is 15 residues long. Germline assignment: CDR1 MNHEY and CDR2 SVGEGT. V was shortened by 2 bases and J by 1 base, with 9 bases between the two germline ends. CDR3 in amino acids: CASSYGGRSGNTIYF. DNA for the CDR3: TGTGCCAGCAGTTACGGAGGCAGGTCTGGAAACACCATATATTTT.